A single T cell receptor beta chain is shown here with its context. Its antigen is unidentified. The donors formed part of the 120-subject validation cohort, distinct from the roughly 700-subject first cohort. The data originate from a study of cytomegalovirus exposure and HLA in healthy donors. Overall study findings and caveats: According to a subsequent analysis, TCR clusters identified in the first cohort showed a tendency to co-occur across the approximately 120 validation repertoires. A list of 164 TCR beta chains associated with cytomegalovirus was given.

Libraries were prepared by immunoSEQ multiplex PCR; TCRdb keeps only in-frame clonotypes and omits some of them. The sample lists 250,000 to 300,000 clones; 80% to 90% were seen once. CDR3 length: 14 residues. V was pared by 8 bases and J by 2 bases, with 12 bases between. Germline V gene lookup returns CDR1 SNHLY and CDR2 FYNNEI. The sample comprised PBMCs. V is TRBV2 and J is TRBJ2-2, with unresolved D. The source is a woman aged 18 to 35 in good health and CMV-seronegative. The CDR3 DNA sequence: TGTGCCAGCGCCGCCGAGCGAAACACCGGGGAGCTGTTTTTT. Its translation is CASAAERNTGELFF.